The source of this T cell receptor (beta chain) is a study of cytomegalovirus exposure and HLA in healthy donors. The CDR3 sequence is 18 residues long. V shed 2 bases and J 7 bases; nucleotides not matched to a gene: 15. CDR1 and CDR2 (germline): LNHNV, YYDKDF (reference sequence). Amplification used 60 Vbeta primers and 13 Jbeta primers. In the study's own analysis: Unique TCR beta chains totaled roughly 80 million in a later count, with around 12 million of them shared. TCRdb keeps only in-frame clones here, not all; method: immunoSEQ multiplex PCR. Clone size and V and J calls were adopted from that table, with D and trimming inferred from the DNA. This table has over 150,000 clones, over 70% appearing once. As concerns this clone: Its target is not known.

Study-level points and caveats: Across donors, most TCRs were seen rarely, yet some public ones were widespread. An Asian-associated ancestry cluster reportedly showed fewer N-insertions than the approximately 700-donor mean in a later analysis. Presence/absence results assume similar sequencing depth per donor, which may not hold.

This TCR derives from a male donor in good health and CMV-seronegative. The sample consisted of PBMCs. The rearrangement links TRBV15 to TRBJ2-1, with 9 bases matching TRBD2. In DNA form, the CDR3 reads TGTGCCACCAGCAGAAAGCCCGGGCGGGAGGGCCTCTGGAATGAGCAGTTCTTC. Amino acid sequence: CATSRKPGREGLWNEQFF.